These 30 T cell receptor beta chains were all obtained from the same sample, sequenced in a study of blood T cell repertoires in COVID-19. Clones were sequenced by immunoSEQ multiplex PCR, and TCRdb holds only the in-frame ones, with some missing. The data hold around 16,000 clones, with 80% to 85% observed a single time. The sequenced sample was peripheral blood. The receptors derive from a man older than 75 with active or convalescent COVID-19.

J is TRBJ2-1 and V is TRBV6-5; 9 bases are shared with TRBD1. V lost 0 bases, J lost 5 bases, and 2 bases stayed unmatched. CDR3 size: 15 residues. CDR1 and CDR2 from the germline V gene are MNHEY and SVGAGI. The CDR3, as DNA: TGTGCCAGCAGTTACTCGGGACAGGGAAACAATGAGCAGTTCTTC. This encodes CASSYSGQGNNEQFF.

The J gene is TRBJ2-2, the V gene TRBV21-1; the D call TRBD1 from the table was never checked on the DNA. TRBV21-1 is classified as a pseudogene. The CDR3 is made up of 22 amino acids. The chain's CDR3 is CASRPLPRLGTFDRANTGELFF. Here the CDR3 DNA reads TGTGCCAGCAGACCACTCCCCAGACTGGGGACATTCGACCGAGCGAACACCGGGGAGCTGTTTTTT.

V is TRBV10-3 and J is TRBJ2-7, with TRBD2 identical over 13 bases. This CDR3 is 16 amino acids long. Germline V gene sequence: CDR1 ENHRY, CDR2 SYGVKD. The V gene end was trimmed by 4 bases and the J gene end by 5 bases; junction bases not matched to a gene: 8. This chain's CDR3 is CAISGLGTSGDHEQYF. The CDR3 DNA follows: TGTGCCATCAGTGGGCTCGGGACTAGCGGGGATCACGAGCAGTACTTC.

The chain has TRBV5-1 and TRBJ2-7; maybe TRBD1 (6 bases). Per germline, CDR1 SGHRS and CDR2 YFSETQ. Trimming took 0 bases from V and 5 from J, leaving 12 bases between them. The CDR3 spans 14 residues. The CDR3 region is CASSLGQASDEQYF. The DNA of the CDR3 is TGCGCCAGCAGCTTGGGACAGGCGAGTGACGAGCAGTACTTC.

The chain carries TRBV14 and TRBJ2-3; TRBD2 agrees at 13 bases. The CDR3 loop spans 17 amino acids. V dropped 4 bases and J dropped 2; count of bases not matched to a gene: 6. Per germline, CDR1 SGHDN and CDR2 FVKESK. The CDR3 DNA sequence: TGTGCCAGCAGCCGACTAGCGGGGGGACTTCTCACAGATACGCAGTATTTT. Amino acids: CASSRLAGGLLTDTQYF.

The chain combines TRBV9 with TRBJ1-2; D remains ambiguous. From germline, CDR1 is SGDLS and CDR2 YYNGEE. CDR3 length: 12 amino acids. Trimming stripped 0 bases from V and 4 bases from J, with 4 bases between. In DNA, the CDR3 is TGTGCCAGCAGCGTAGCGGGCTATGGCTACACCTTC. Encoded protein: CASSVAGYGYTF.

The chain recombines TRBV14 with TRBJ1-2; the match to TRBD1 covers 7 bases. CDR3 size: 18 residues. V gave up 0 bases and J gave up 5 bases; unmatched junction bases: 15. From germline, CDR1 is SGHDN and CDR2 FVKESK. In DNA, the CDR3 is TGTGCCAGCAGCCAAGATAGCCCCCCTTACGACAGGGCGTATGGCTACACCTTC. As protein: CASSQDSPPYDRAYGYTF.

This clone was seen a few times. The J gene is TRBJ2-7, the V gene TRBV3-1 (or the pseudogene TRBV3-2), with TRBD1 matching 9 bases. Germline lookup yields CDR1 LGHDT and CDR2 YNNKEL (reference sequence). The ends lost 6 bases at V and 0 bases at J; junction bases unmatched: 15. The length of the CDR3 is 18 residues. CDR3 DNA sequence: TGTGCCAGCAGTTCAACGGGACAGGGATCGGGGCTCTCCTACGAGCAGTACTTC. Translation gives CASSSTGQGSGLSYEQYF.

The chain couples TRBV5-6 to TRBJ1-3, with D maybe TRBD1 (5 bases). Germline assignment: CDR1 SGHDT and CDR2 YYEEEE. Trimming removed 5 bases from V and 0 bases from J, with 9 bases in between. This CDR3 has 14 residues. CDR3 in amino acids: CASRRGFSGNTIYF. CDR3 DNA: TGTGCCAGCAGACGGGGGTTCTCTGGAAACACCATATATTTT.

CDR3 in amino acids: CSAVLAGGLYEQYF. DNA for the CDR3: TGCAGCGCCGTCCTAGCGGGGGGGCTCTACGAGCAGTACTTC. The V and J genes are TRBV29-1 and TRBJ2-7; TRBD2 aligns across 12 bases. V lost 7 bases, J lost 3 bases, and 7 bases stayed unmatched. CDR1 and CDR2 from the germline V gene are SQVTM and ANQGSEA. The length of the CDR3 is 14 residues.

This chain's CDR3 is CASSLTTGIEDIQYF. The CDR3 bases are TGCGCCAGCAGCCTAACCACAGGGATCGAGGACATTCAGTACTTC. The chain is built from TRBV5-1 and TRBJ2-4; D may be TRBD1 (6 bases). Trimming pared 4 bases from V and 8 bases from J, leaving 19 bases between. Germline CDR1 reads SGHRS; CDR2 reads YFSETQ. The CDR3 covers 15 residues.

By share, this clone ranks as medium-sized (0.01 to 0.1%). The chain couples TRBV4-1 to TRBJ2-5, with TRBD2 matching 11 bases. The CDR3 runs 16 residues. Germline assignment: CDR1 MGHRA and CDR2 YSYEKL. Trimming removed 0 bases from V and 4 bases from J; junction bases left unmatched: 4. The CDR3 loop reads CASSQEATSGVETQYF. The DNA of the CDR3 is TGCGCCAGCAGCCAAGAAGCGACTAGCGGGGTAGAGACCCAGTACTTC.

The chain is built from TRBV4-2 and TRBJ1-3; no firm D call. V lost 1 base and J 4 bases, leaving 8 bases between the germline ends. Germline lookup yields CDR1 LGHNA and CDR2 YNFKEQ. CDR3 length equals 14 residues. The CDR3 DNA follows: TGTGCCAGCAGCCAAGGGGGAGGAGGAAACACCATATATTTT. The encoded protein is CASSQGGGGNTIYF.

The V gene is TRBV12-3 or TRBV12-4, the J gene TRBJ2-1; 10 nucleotides agree with TRBD2. V was pared by 3 bases and J by 9 bases, with 2 bases of the junction left unmatched. The CDR3 loop spans 13 amino acids. CDR3: CASSFLAGGEQFF. CDR3 nucleotide sequence: TGTGCCAGCAGTTTTTTAGCGGGGGGTGAGCAGTTCTTC.

The count of this clone is one. The rearrangement links TRBV19 to TRBJ1-5, with D hard to call. The V gene's germline CDR1 is LNHDA and CDR2 SQIVND (reference sequence). The V end was cut by 4 bases, the J end by 3 bases, with 10 bases between. The CDR3 is made up of 14 amino acids. DNA of the CDR3: TGTGCCAGTAGTAACGCGCGGGCCAATCAGCCCCAGCATTTT. It yields the protein CASSNARANQPQHF.

The chain joins TRBV11-3 to TRBJ2-7, with 7 bases lining up with TRBD1. V shed 1 base, J shed 3 bases, and the junction held 3 bases outside the gene matches. The CDR3 length is 14 residues. The germline V gene has CDR1 SGHNT and CDR2 YENEEA. Here the CDR3 reads CASSLGQGVYEQYF. The CDR3 DNA follows: TGTGCCAGCAGCTTAGGACAGGGCGTCTACGAGCAGTACTTC.

This clone came up a few times. V is TRBV6-2 or TRBV6-3 and J is TRBJ1-2; 7 nucleotides match TRBD1. Germline CDR1 and CDR2: MNHEY and SVGEGT. The CDR3 loop spans 14 amino acids. The V and J ends lost 2 bases and 6 bases, in that order; junction bases with no gene match: 6. CDR3 in DNA: TGTGCCAGCAGTTACCGGAGGGGGCTGGATGGCTACACCTTC. Translating gives CASSYRRGLDGYTF.

V and J are TRBV4-2 and TRBJ2-3, with 9 bases lining up with TRBD2. Germline V CDR1 and CDR2: LGHNA, YNFKEQ. V dropped 4 bases and J dropped 2; count of bases not matched to a gene: 10. This CDR3 contains 17 residues. This CDR3 reads CASSLRGLAGDTDTQYF. DNA for the CDR3: TGTGCCAGCAGCCTCAGGGGGTTAGCGGGGGACACAGATACGCAGTATTTT.

This chain uses TRBV19 with TRBJ1-4; D is ambiguous. Looked up from germline, CDR1 is LNHDA and CDR2 is SQIVND (reference sequence). The CDR3 totals 14 residues. V gave up 5 bases and J gave up 4 bases, with 11 bases separating them. The CDR3 is CASSVGGNNEKLFF. The CDR3 nucleotides read TGTGCCAGTAGTGTTGGCGGAAATAATGAAAAACTGTTTTTT.

V gene TRBV3-1 (or the pseudogene TRBV3-2) combines with J gene TRBJ2-3, with no clear D. The CDR3 has 14 residues. V dropped 4 bases and J dropped 4 bases, with 12 bases sitting between them. The V gene's germline CDR1 is LGHDT and CDR2 YNNKEL (reference sequence). DNA for the CDR3: TGTGCCAGCAGCCGATCCCGTCAGGCAGATACGCAGTATTTT. As protein: CASSRSRQADTQYF.

This chain joins TRBV20-1 and TRBJ1-1; D ambiguous. The CDR3 consists of 14 residues. Deletions cut 3 bases from V and 1 base from J, with 12 bases between. CDR1 and CDR2 (germline): DFQATT, SNEGSKA (reference sequence). CDR3: CSASGRQANTEAFF. DNA of the CDR3: TGCAGTGCTAGTGGAAGGCAGGCGAACACTGAAGCTTTCTTT.

The chain is built from TRBV5-1 and TRBJ2-5; 11 positions agree with TRBD1. Germline CDR1 is SGHRS and CDR2 is YFSETQ. V was pared by 1 base and J by 4 bases, with 6 bases of the junction left unmatched. The length of the CDR3 is 16 residues. The CDR3 DNA follows: TGCGCCAGCAGCTTGAGGACAGGGGGCGTGGGAGAGACCCAGTACTTC. It encodes CASSLRTGGVGETQYF.

This chain uses TRBV10-3 with TRBJ1-5; D gene ambiguous. The V and J ends lost 10 bases and 2 bases respectively, with 18 bases between them. Germline V gene lookup returns CDR1 ENHRY and CDR2 SYGVKD. The CDR3 length is 15 residues. The CDR3: CATSPNSRGNQPQHF. For the CDR3, the DNA is TGTGCCACCTCCCCAAATTCCCGGGGCAATCAGCCCCAGCATTTT.

V and J are TRBV28 and TRBJ1-2; tentative D call: TRBD1 (5 bases). Trimming took 3 bases from V and 8 from J, leaving 13 bases between them. The CDR3 has 13 amino acids. CDR1 is MDHEN and CDR2 is SYDVKM in the germline V gene. The CDR3, as DNA: TGTGCCAGCAGTTTTCGACAGCCCCGGGGCTACACCTTC. Its protein product is CASSFRQPRGYTF.

This CDR3 is CASSYSRVYNEQFF. CDR3 bases: TGTGCCAGCAGTTACTCGCGGGTCTACAATGAGCAGTTCTTC. The chain uses TRBV6-5 and TRBJ2-1, with a possible D match to TRBD2 (5 bases). This CDR3 comprises 14 residues. The germline gives CDR1 MNHEY, CDR2 SVGAGI. V was trimmed by 0 bases and J by 3 bases, leaving 6 bases between them.

The chain links TRBV3-1 (or the pseudogene TRBV3-2) to TRBJ2-7, with 10 nucleotides matching TRBD1. The CDR3 totals 15 residues. Germline CDR1 and CDR2: LGHDT and YNNKEL (reference sequence). V trimming: 7 bases; J trimming: 2 bases; junction bases outside the gene matches: 8. CDR3 sequence: CASTRGQGETYEQYF. The CDR3 DNA is TGTGCCAGCACCCGAGGACAGGGGGAGACCTACGAGCAGTACTTC.

A single count supports this clone. This chain links TRBV24-1 with TRBJ2-3, with TRBD1 as a possible D gene (5 bases). Per the germline V gene, CDR1 is KGHDR and CDR2 is SFDVKD. The CDR3 contains 13 residues. The V gene lost 3 bases and the J gene lost 3 bases, with 6 bases spanning the gap. The CDR3 region is CATSDDRTDTQYF. For the CDR3, the DNA is TGTGCCACCAGTGATGACAGAACAGATACGCAGTATTTT.

This clone was recorded a few times. The gene calls are TRBV4-2 and TRBJ1-1; D might be TRBD1 (6 bases). Germline CDR1 and CDR2: LGHNA and YNFKEQ. The CDR3 covers 13 residues. With 10 bases removed from V and 3 bases from J, the gap between germline ends came to 15 bases. CDR3 residues: CAISGNRDTEAFF. CDR3 nucleotides: TGTGCCATCTCAGGGAACAGGGACACTGAAGCTTTCTTT.

V and J are TRBV5-4 and TRBJ2-2, with D maybe TRBD1 (5 bases). V was trimmed by 1 base and J by 0 bases, leaving 7 bases between them. Germline values: CDR1 SGHNT, CDR2 YYREEE (reference sequence). The CDR3 sequence is 15 residues long. The CDR3 sequence is CASSLRQTNTGELFF. The CDR3 DNA follows: TGTGCCAGCAGCTTGAGACAGACGAACACCGGGGAGCTGTTTTTT.

The V gene is TRBV30, the J gene TRBJ1-4; a weak D match, TRBD1 (6 bases). Germline loops: CDR1 GTSNPN, CDR2 SVGIG (reference sequence). There are 15 residues in the CDR3. V shed 0 bases and J shed 3 bases, with 11 bases lying between them. The CDR3 reads CAWSVRSGANEKLFF. DNA of the CDR3: TGTGCCTGGAGTGTACGGTCAGGGGCTAATGAAAAACTGTTTTTT.